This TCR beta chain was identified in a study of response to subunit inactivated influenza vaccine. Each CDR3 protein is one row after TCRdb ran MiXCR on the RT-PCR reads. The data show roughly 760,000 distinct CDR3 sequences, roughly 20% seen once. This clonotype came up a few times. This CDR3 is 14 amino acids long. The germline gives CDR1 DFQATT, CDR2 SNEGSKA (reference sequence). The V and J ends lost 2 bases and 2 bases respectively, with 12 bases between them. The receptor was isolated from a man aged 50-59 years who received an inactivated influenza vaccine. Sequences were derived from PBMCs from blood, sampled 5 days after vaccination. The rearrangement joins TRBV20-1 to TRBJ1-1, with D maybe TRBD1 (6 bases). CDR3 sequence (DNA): TGCAGTGCTAGAAGGGGGGCAGGAAACACTGAAGCTTTCTTT. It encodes CSARRGAGNTEAFF.